Sequencing of this T cell receptor beta chain was carried out in a study of naive and memory T cell subsets. Overall study findings and caveats: Potentially, T cell activation and differentiation skew this RNA-based measurement.

TCR cDNA received a 3' ligated oligonucleotide that carried a UMI. In its sample, this clonotype was seen many times. Its target is unknown. The SP2 primer and nested alpha and beta constant region primers amplified ligated cDNA in four rounds. TCRdb reprocessed the UMI-ligation and nested PCR reads with MiXCR, giving one entry per CDR3 protein. The sample has 25,000 to 30,000 distinct CDR3 sequences; around 5.2% are singletons. The clonotype was recovered from an adult in good health. Sequencing input: blood.

CDR3 protein: CASSVKRSTGELFF. The CDR3 nucleotides are TGTGCCAGCAGCGTCAAGAGGAGCACCGGGGAGCTGTTTTTT. The rearrangement uses TRBV12-3 or TRBV12-4 and TRBJ2-2, with D uncertain. V was shortened by 6 bases and J by 4 bases, with 12 bases between the two germline ends. This CDR3 has 14 amino acids.